These T cell receptor beta chains were read from a single sample in a study of blood T cells in healthy people across ages. TCRdb passed the 5' RACE reads through MiXCR, listing each CDR3 protein once. The sample contains about 680,000 distinct CDR3 sequences, 45% to 50% of which appear only once. The sequenced sample consisted of blood. The source is a woman aged 60-75 years in good health. CDR3s include the opening cysteine and the closing phenylalanine or tryptophan.

v_call: TRBV6-2/TRBV6-3; cdr3_aa: CASRGETAYNEQFF
v_call: TRBV29-1; cdr3_aa: CSVHTTGATEAFF
v_call: TRBV29-1; cdr3_aa: CSAVTGSTEAFF
v_call: TRBV14; cdr3_aa: CASSQGVHAGETQYF
v_call: TRBV6-2/TRBV6-3; cdr3_aa: CASRPAKNTEAFF
v_call: TRBV20-1; cdr3_aa: CSARGSPGQQSYEQYF
v_call: TRBV24-1; cdr3_aa: CATSDLWASGNNEQFF
v_call: TRBV4-2; cdr3_aa: CASSQDGTSGETQYF
v_call: TRBV2; cdr3_aa: CARLPGANVLTF
v_call: TRBV5-1; cdr3_aa: CASSIGLDNEQFF
v_call: TRBV5-1; cdr3_aa: CASSLEPQDGNQPQHF
v_call: TRBV9; cdr3_aa: CASSVDPGSGTQYF
v_call: TRBV5-1; cdr3_aa: CASSLGGTSKGEQFF
v_call: TRBV20-1; cdr3_aa: CSARVPVGNNEQFF
v_call: TRBV3-1; cdr3_aa: CASSQWDRRDYGYTF
v_call: TRBV7-2; cdr3_aa: CASSLVTAGGSETQYF
v_call: TRBV11-2; cdr3_aa: CASMLGLRETQYF
v_call: TRBV5-6; cdr3_aa: CASSLGRSGGYTF
v_call: TRBV29-1; cdr3_aa: CSVAGNMNTEAFF
v_call: TRBV9; cdr3_aa: CTSSLTGIQTYNEQFF
v_call: TRBV20-1; cdr3_aa: CSAYGWETSGSTSYNEQFF
v_call: TRBV20-1; cdr3_aa: CSARSGGGAYEQYF
v_call: TRBV11-1; cdr3_aa: CASSLRGRLSSYNEQYF
v_call: TRBV2; cdr3_aa: CASSDLSAGGGETQYF
v_call: TRBV20-1; cdr3_aa: CSARDGANYGYTF
v_call: TRBV7-2; cdr3_aa: CASSRQGGVEKLFF
v_call: TRBV20-1; cdr3_aa: CSAWTSGSSYNEQFF
v_call: TRBV5-1; cdr3_aa: CASSFGLAGRDTQYF
v_call: TRBV7-2; cdr3_aa: CASSLMRRGRPTYEQYF
v_call: TRBV7-9; cdr3_aa: CASSTLGDYGYTF
v_call: TRBV4-2; cdr3_aa: CASSQVSVMASSYEQYF
v_call: TRBV5-1; cdr3_aa: CASSLDLGWGSTF
v_call: TRBV15; cdr3_aa: CATSRDKAGAASKVTHEQYF
v_call: TRBV4-3; cdr3_aa: CASSQGPQGYNSPLHF
v_call: TRBV4-3; cdr3_aa: CASSQDWRQGDYEQYF
v_call: TRBV5-1; cdr3_aa: CASRRLADNEQYF
v_call: TRBV7-2; cdr3_aa: CASSVTRDGRSFF
v_call: TRBV12-3/TRBV12-4; cdr3_aa: CASSLTSGELFF
v_call: TRBV6-5; cdr3_aa: CASSEESYNEQFF
v_call: TRBV18; cdr3_aa: CASSPSPARKKYNEQFF
v_call: TRBV18; cdr3_aa: CASSPPTGNGYTF
v_call: TRBV15; cdr3_aa: CATSPGDRPYEQYF
v_call: TRBV6-6; cdr3_aa: CASTPGGGVTKNIQYF
v_call: TRBV9; cdr3_aa: CASSPAGAQYNEQFF
v_call: TRBV28; cdr3_aa: CATQGSLNTGELFF
v_call: TRBV29-1; cdr3_aa: CSVGWGSDTQYF
v_call: TRBV20-1; cdr3_aa: CSALGFYSKFSGETQYF
v_call: TRBV7-2; cdr3_aa: CASSLAGTLDTQYF